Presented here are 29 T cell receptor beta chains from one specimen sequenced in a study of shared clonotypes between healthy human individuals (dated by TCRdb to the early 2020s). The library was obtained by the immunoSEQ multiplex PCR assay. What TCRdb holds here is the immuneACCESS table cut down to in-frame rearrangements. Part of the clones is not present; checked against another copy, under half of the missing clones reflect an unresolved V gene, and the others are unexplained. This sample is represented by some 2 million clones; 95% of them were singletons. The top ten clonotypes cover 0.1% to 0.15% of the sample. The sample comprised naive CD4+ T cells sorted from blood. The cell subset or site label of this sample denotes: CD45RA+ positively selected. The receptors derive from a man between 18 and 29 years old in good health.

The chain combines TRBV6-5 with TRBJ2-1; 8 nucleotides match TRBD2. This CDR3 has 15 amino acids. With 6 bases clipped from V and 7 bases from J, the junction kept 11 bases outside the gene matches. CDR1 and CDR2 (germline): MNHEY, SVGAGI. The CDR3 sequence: CASRVTSGGVNEQFF. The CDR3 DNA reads TGTGCCAGCAGAGTCACTAGCGGAGGAGTTAATGAGCAGTTCTTC.

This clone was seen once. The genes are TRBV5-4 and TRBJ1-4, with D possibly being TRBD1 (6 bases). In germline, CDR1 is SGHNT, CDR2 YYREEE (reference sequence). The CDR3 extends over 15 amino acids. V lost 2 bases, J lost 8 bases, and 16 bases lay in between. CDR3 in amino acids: CASSLTGLGGEKLFF. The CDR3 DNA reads TGTGCCAGCAGCTTAACAGGGCTGGGGGGCGAAAAACTGTTTTTT. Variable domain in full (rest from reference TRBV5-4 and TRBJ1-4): ETGVTQSPTHLIKTRGQQVTLRCSSQSGHNTVSWYQQALGQGPQFIFQYYREEENGRGNFPPRFSGLQFPNYSSELNVNALELDDSALYLCASSLTGLGGEKLFFGSGTQLSVL.

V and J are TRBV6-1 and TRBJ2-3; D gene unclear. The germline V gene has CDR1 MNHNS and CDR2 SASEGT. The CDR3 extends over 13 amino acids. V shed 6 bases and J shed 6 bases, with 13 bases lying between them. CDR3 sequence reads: CASRRHPPDTQYF. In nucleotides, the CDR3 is TGTGCCAGCAGACGCCACCCTCCCGATACGCAGTATTTT.

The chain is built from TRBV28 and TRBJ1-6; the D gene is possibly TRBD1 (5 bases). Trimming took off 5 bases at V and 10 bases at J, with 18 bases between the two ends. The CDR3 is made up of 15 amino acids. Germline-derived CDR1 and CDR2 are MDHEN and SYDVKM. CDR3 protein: CASSPLDQGYSPLHF. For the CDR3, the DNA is TGTGCCAGCAGTCCCTTGGACCAGGGATACTCACCCCTCCACTTT.

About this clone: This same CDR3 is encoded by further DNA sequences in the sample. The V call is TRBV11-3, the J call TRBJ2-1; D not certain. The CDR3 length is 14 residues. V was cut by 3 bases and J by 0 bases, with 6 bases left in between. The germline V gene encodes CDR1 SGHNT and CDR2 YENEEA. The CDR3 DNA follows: TGTGCCAGCAGCTTGACCTACTCCTACAATGAGCAGTTCTTC. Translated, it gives CASSLTYSYNEQFF. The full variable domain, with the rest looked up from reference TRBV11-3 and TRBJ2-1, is EAGVVQSPRYKIIEKKQPVAFWCNPISGHNTLYWYLQNLGQGPELLIRYENEEAVDDSQLPKDRFSAERLKGVDSTLKIQPAELGDSAVYLCASSLTYSYNEQFFGPGTRLTVL.

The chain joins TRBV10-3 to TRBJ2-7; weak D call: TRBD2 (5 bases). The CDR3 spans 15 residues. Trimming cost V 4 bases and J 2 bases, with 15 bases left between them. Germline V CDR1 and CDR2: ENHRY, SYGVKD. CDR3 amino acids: CAISGGLERTYEQYF. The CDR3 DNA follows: TGTGCCATCAGTGGAGGACTGGAACGAACCTACGAGCAGTACTTC.

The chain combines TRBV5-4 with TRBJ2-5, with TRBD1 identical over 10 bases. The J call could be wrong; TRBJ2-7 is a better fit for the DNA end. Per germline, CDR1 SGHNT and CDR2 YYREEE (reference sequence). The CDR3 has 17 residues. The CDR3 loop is CASSLWEPGQGSYEQYF. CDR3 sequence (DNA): TGTGCCAGCAGCTTGTGGGAACCGGGACAGGGGTCCTACGAGCAGTACTTC.

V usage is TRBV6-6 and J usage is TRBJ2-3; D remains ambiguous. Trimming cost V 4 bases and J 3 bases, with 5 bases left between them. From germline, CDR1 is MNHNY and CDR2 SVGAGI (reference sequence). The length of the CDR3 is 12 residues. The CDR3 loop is CASSLRTDTQYF. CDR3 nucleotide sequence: TGTGCCAGCAGTTTACGTACAGATACGCAGTATTTT.

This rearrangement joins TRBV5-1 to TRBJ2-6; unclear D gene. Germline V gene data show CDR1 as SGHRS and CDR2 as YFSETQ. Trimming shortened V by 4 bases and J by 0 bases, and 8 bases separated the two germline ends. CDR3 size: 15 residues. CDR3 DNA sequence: TGCGCCAGCAGCACGTACAACTCTGGGGCCAACGTCCTGACTTTC. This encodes CASSTYNSGANVLTF.

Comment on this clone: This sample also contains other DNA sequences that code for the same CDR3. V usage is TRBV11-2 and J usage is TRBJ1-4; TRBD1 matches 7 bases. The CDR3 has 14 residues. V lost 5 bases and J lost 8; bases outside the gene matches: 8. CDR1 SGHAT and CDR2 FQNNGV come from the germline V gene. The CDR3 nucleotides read TGTGCCAGCAGCCTCACAGGGGTAGGGGAAAAACTGTTTTTT. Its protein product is CASSLTGVGEKLFF.

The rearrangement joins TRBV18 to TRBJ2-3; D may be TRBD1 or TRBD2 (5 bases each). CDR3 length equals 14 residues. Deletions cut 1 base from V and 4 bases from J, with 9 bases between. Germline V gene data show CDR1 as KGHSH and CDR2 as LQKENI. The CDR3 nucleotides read TGTGCCAGCTCACCACTAAGAGGGGCAGATACGCAGTATTTT. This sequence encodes CASSPLRGADTQYF.

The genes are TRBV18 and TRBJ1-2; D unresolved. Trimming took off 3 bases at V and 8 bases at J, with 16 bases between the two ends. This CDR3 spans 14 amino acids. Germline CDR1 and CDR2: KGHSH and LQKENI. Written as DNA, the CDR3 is TGTGCCAGCTCACCCGGGATCTACCCGGCCGGCTACACCTTC. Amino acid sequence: CASSPGIYPAGYTF.

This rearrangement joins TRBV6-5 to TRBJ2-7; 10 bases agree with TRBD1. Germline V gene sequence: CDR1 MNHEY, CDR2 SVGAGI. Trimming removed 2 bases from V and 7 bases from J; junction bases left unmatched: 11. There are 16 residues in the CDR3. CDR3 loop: CASSYAGQGIGVEQYF. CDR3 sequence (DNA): TGTGCCAGCAGTTACGCGGGACAGGGGATCGGAGTGGAGCAGTACTTC.

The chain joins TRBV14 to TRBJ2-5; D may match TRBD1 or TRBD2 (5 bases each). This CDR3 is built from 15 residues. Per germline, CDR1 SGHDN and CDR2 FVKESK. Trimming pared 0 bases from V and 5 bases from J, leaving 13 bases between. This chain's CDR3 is CASSQERGGRETQYF. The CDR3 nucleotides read TGTGCCAGCAGCCAAGAAAGGGGCGGGCGGGAGACCCAGTACTTC.

The CDR3 sequence is CASSLSDRPDTQYF. CDR3 DNA sequence: TGTGCCAGCAGTCTATCGGACCGGCCGGATACGCAGTATTTT. This rearrangement joins TRBV6-6 to TRBJ2-3, with unresolved D. V was clipped by 5 bases and J by 6 bases, with 15 bases between them. The CDR3 totals 14 residues. From germline, CDR1 is MNHNY and CDR2 SVGAGI (reference sequence).

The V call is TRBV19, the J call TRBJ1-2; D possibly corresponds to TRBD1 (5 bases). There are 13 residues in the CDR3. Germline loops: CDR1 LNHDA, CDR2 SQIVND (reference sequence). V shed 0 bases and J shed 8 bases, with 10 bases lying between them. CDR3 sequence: CASSIEGPRGYTF. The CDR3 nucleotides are TGTGCCAGTAGTATAGAGGGGCCCCGGGGCTACACCTTC.

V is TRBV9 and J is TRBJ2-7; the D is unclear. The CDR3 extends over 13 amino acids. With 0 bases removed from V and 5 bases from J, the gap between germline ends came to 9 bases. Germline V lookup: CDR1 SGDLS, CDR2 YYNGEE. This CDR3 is CASSVEVADEQYF. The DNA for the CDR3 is TGTGCCAGCAGCGTAGAGGTGGCAGACGAGCAGTACTTC.

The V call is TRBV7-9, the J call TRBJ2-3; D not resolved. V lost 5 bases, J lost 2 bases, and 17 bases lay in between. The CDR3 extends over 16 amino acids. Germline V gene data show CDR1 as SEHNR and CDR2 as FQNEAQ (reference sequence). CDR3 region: CASSLSVPSNTDTQYF. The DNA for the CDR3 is TGTGCCAGCAGCCTAAGCGTGCCCTCGAACACAGATACGCAGTATTTT. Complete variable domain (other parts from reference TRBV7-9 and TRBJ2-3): DTGVSQNPRHKITKRGQNVTFRCDPISEHNRLYWYRQTLGQGPEFLTYFQNEAQLEKSRLLSDRFSAERPKGSFSTLEIQRTEQGDSAMYLCASSLSVPSNTDTQYFGPGTRLTVL.

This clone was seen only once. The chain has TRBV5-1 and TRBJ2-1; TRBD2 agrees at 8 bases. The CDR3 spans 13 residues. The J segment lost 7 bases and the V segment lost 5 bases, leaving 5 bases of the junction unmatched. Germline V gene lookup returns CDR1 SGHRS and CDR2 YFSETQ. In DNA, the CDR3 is TGCGCCAGCAGGACTAGCGCGACGAATGAGCAGTTCTTC. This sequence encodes CASRTSATNEQFF. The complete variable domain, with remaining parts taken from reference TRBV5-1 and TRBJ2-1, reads KAGVTQTPRYLIKTRGQQVTLSCSPISGHRSVSWYQQTPGQGLQFLFEYFSETQRNKGNFPGRFSGRQFSNSRSEMNVSTLELGDSALYLCASRTSATNEQFFGPGTRLTVL.

The CDR3 DNA reads as TGTGCCAGCAGTGAAGAGGGCACTCCGGGCCAGTACTTC. It is translated as CASSEEGTPGQYF. The V gene is TRBV2, the J gene TRBJ2-5; D unclear. Trimming removed 1 base at V and 10 bases at J, with 13 bases between. The CDR3 runs to 13 residues. Per germline, CDR1 SNHLY and CDR2 FYNNEI.

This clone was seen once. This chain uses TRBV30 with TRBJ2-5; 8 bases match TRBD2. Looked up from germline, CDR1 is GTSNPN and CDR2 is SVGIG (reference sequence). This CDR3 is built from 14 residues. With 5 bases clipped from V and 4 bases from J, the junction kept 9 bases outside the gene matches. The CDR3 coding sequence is TGTGCCTGGGCACCTAACGGGGGGGGAGAGACCCAGTACTTC. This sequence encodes CAWAPNGGGETQYF.

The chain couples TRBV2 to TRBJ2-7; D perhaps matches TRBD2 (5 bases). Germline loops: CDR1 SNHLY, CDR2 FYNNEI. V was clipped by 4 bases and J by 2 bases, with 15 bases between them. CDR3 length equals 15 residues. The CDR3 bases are TGTGCCAGCAGTGTAAGAAAGGACTCCACCTACGAGCAGTACTTC. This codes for CASSVRKDSTYEQYF.

CDR3 region: CASSAGTPIYEQYF. As DNA, the CDR3 is TGTGCCAGTTCGGCCGGGACACCGATATACGAGCAGTACTTC. V usage is TRBV6-5 and J usage is TRBJ2-7, with D possibly matching TRBD1 (6 bases). Germline V gene sequence: CDR1 MNHEY, CDR2 SVGAGI. V gave up 9 bases and J gave up 4 bases, with 19 bases separating them. The CDR3 contains 14 residues.

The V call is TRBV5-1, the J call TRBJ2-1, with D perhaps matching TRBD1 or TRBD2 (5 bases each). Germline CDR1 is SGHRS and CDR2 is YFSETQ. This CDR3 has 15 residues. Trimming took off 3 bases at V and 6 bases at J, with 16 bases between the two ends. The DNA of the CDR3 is TGCGCCAGCAGCTATCGGGACGATCGGGGCAATGAGCAGTTCTTC. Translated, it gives CASSYRDDRGNEQFF.

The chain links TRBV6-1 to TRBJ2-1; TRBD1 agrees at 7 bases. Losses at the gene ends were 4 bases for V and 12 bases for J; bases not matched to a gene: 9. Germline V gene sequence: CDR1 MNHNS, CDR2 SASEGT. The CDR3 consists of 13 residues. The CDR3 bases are TGTGCCAGCAGTGTAGGACAGGCGTTGGGGCAGTTCTTC. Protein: CASSVGQALGQFF.

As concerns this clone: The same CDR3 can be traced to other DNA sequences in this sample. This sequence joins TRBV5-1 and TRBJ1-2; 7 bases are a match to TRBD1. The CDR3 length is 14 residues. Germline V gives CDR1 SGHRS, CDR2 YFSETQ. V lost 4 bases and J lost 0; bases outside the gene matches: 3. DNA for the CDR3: TGCGCCAGCAGCCTTGGGACAGCTAACTATGGCTACACCTTC. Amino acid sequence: CASSLGTANYGYTF. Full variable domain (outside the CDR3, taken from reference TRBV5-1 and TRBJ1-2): KAGVTQTPRYLIKTRGQQVTLSCSPISGHRSVSWYQQTPGQGLQFLFEYFSETQRNKGNFPGRFSGRQFSNSRSEMNVSTLELGDSALYLCASSLGTANYGYTFGSGTRLTVV.

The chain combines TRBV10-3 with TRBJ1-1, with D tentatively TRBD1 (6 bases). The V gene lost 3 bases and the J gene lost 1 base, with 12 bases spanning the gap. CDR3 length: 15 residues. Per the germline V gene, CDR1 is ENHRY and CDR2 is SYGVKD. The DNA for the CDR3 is TGTGCCATCAGTGACCAGAACAGGGCGAACACTGAAGCTTTCTTT. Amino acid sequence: CAISDQNRANTEAFF.

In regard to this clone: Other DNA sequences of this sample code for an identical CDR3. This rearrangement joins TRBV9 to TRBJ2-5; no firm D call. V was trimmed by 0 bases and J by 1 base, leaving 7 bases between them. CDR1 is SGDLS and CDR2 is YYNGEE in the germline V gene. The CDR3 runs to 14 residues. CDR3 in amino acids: CASSVGTSQETQYF. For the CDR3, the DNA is TGTGCCAGCAGCGTAGGGACGTCCCAAGAGACCCAGTACTTC.

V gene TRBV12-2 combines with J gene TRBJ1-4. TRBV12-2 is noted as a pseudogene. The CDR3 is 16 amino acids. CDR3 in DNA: TGTGCAAGTCGCGAACACCCAAAGAGGAAGGATGAAAAACTGTTTTTT. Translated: CASREHPKRKDEKLFF.